This T cell receptor (beta chain) was recovered during a study of blood T cells in healthy people across ages. Study-level findings and limits: Fewer expanded clones and more diversity marked long-lived versus aged donors. CMV status of donors was unknown, possibly confounding expanded clonotype changes. Per-million-T-cell TCR beta diversity fell roughly linearly with age.

The germline V and J ends were trimmed by 3 bases and 7 bases, with 9 bases remaining between them. Per germline, CDR1 MDHEN and CDR2 SYDVKM. The CDR3 has 12 amino acids. As for this clonotype: Its antigen is unknown.

The use of a sample-barcoded 5' primer and a J-beta primer mix characterized a second PCR of roughly 7 to 12 cycles. A single record per CDR3 protein comes from TCRdb applying MiXCR to the 5' RACE reads. This repertoire shows approximately 690,000 distinct CDR3 sequences, around 41% found once; its top ten account for approximately 29%. This chain links TRBV28 with TRBJ1-2; D remains ambiguous. This clonotype was obtained from an elderly man in good health. The sample taken for sequencing was blood. DNA of the CDR3: TGTGCCAGCAGTTTGGTTGGCCGTGGCTACACCTTC. Its translation is CASSLVGRGYTF.